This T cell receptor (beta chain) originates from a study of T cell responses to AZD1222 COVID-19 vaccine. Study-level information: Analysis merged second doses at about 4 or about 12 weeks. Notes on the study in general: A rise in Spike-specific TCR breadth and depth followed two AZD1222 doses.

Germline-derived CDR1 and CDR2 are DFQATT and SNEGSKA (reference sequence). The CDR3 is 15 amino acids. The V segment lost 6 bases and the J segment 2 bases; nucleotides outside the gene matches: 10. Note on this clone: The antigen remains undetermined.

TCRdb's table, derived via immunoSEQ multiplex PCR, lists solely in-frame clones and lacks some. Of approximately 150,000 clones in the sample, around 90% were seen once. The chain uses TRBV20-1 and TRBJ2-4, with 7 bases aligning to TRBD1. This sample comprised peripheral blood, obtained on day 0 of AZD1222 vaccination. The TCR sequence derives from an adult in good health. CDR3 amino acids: CSASGTAFPKNIQYF. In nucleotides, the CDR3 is TGCAGTGCCAGTGGGACAGCGTTTCCCAAAAACATTCAGTACTTC.